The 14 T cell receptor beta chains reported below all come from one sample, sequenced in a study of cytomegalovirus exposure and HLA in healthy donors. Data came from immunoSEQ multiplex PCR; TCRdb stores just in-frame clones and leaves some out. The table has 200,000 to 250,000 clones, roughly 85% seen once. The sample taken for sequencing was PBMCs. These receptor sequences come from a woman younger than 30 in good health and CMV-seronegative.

This chain's CDR3 is CASISGGGSYEQYF. The CDR3 DNA reads TGTGCCAGCATTTCTGGAGGGGGCAGCTACGAGCAGTACTTC. The J gene is TRBJ2-7, the V gene TRBV28; a possible D gene is TRBD1 (7 bases). CDR3 length: 14 amino acids. CDR1 is MDHEN, CDR2 SYDVKM, per germline. V gave up 7 bases and J gave up 3 bases, with 16 bases separating them.

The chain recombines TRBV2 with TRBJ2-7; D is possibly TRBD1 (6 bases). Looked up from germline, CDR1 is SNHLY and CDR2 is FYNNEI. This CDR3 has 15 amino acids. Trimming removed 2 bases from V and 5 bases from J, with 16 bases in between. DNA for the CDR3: TGTGCCAGCAGTGAAAAATTGGACAGTGAGGACGAGCAGTACTTC. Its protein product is CASSEKLDSEDEQYF.

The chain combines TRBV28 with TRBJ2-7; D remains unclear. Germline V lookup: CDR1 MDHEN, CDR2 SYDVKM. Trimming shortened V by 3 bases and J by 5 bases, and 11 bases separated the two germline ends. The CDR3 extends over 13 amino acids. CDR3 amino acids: CASSFAPDNEQYF. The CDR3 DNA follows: TGTGCCAGCAGTTTTGCGCCCGACAACGAGCAGTACTTC.

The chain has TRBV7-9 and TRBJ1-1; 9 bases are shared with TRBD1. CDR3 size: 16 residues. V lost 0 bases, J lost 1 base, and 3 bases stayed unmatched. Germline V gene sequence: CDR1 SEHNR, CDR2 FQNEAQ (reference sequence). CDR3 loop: CASSLAATGGNTEAFF. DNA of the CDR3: TGTGCCAGCAGCTTAGCTGCGACAGGGGGGAACACTGAAGCTTTCTTT.

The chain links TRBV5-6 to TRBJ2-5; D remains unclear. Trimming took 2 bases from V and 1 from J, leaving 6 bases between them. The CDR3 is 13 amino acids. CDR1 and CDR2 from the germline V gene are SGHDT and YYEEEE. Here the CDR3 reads CASSLAIQETQYF. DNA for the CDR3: TGTGCCAGCAGCTTAGCCATCCAAGAGACCCAGTACTTC.

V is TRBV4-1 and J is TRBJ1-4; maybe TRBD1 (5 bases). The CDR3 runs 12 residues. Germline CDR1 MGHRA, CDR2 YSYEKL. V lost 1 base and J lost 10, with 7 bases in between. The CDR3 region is CASSQGGGKLFF. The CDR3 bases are TGCGCCAGCAGCCAAGGGGGGGGAAAACTGTTTTTT.

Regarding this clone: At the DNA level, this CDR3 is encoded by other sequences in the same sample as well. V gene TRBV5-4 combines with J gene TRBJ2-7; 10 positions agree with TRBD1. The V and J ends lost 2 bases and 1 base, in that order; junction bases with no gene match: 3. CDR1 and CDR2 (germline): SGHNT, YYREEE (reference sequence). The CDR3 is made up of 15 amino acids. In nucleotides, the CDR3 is TGTGCCAGCAGCTTCCGGGACAGGGGTTCCTACGAGCAGTACTTC. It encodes CASSFRDRGSYEQYF.

The CDR3 protein is CASSQEFAAAIHSNQPQHF. The CDR3 region has the DNA TGTGCCAGCAGCCAAGAATTCGCGGCAGCTATTCATAGCAATCAGCCCCAGCATTTT. The rearrangement joins TRBV4-2 to TRBJ1-5, with no clear D. From germline, CDR1 is LGHNA and CDR2 YNFKEQ. The V and J ends lost 0 bases and 0 bases respectively, with 18 bases between them. The CDR3 runs to 19 residues.

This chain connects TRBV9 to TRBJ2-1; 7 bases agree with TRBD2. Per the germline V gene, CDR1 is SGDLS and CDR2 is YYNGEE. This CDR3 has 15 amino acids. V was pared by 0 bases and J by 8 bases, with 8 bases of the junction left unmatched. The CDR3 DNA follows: TGTGCCAGCAGCGTAGAACTAGCGAGTATCGATGAGCAGTTCTTC. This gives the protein CASSVELASIDEQFF.

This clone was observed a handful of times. The CDR3 region has the DNA TGCGCCAGCAGCCCGGCGGTCCGGGAGACCCAGTACTTC. Protein: CASSPAVRETQYF. The chain combines TRBV5-1 with TRBJ2-5; D is unclear. The CDR3 extends over 13 amino acids. V was cut by 4 bases and J by 5 bases, with 12 bases left in between. The germline V gene encodes CDR1 SGHRS and CDR2 YFSETQ.

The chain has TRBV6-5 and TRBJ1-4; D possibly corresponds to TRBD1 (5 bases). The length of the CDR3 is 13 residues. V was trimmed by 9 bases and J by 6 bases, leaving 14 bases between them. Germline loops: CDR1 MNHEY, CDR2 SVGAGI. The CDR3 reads CASGSGWDEKLFF. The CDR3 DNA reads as TGTGCCAGTGGTTCAGGGTGGGATGAAAAACTGTTTTTT.

The CDR3 loop reads CASSDRGQGSGNTIYF. The CDR3 DNA is TGTGCCAGCAGTGATCGAGGACAGGGGTCTGGAAACACCATATATTTT. The V and J genes are TRBV6-1 and TRBJ1-3; 9 bases agree with TRBD1. Germline CDR1 MNHNS, CDR2 SASEGT. V trimming: 3 bases; J trimming: 1 base; junction bases outside the gene matches: 4. This CDR3 spans 16 amino acids.

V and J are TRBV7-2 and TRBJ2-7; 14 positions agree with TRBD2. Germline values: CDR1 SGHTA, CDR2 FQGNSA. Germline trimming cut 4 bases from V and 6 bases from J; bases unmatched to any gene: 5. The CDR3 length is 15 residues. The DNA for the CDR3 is TGTGCCAGCAGCTCGGGACTAGCGGGGGTCGCCGAGCAGTACTTC. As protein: CASSSGLAGVAEQYF.

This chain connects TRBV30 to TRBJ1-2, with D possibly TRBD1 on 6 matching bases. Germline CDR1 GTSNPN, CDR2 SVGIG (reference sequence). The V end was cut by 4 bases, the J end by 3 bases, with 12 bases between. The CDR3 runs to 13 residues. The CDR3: CAWKPGADYGYTF. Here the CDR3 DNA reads TGTGCCTGGAAACCGGGGGCTGACTATGGCTACACCTTC.